This TCR beta chain was sequenced during a study of blood T cell repertoires in COVID-19. Study-wide context: Italy, Spain and the United States were the sources of the convalescent and acute COVID-19 samples. T cells, B-cell-depleted T cells, or PBMCs supplied cDNA or gDNA.

Trimming pared 1 base from V and 6 bases from J, leaving 9 bases between. This CDR3 has 14 amino acids. Germline CDR1 LGHNT, CDR2 FRNRAP. Source study methods: Estimates of nucleated cell counts were drawn from the amplification of reference gene primers. This table comes from immunoSEQ multiplex PCR, and its TCRdb copy is limited to in-frame clones, with some not included. That table is the source of V, J and clone size, and D and trimming were worked out from the DNA. The repertoire includes 200,000 to 300,000 clones, approximately 91% of them detected once, and over 0.8% sits in the top ten. Recruited during active infection, patients (from Seattle) were subsequently followed longitudinally.

The receptor was isolated from a man aged 25-45 years with COVID-19, enrolled during active disease. The sequencing sample was made of peripheral blood. V gene TRBV12-5 combines with J gene TRBJ2-2; D not certain. The CDR3 DNA reads as TGTGCTAGTGGTTTGGCCCTCTCTTCCGGGGAGCTGTTTTTT. This translates into CASGLALSSGELFF.